The rows below give T cell receptor beta chains drawn from one sample of a study of T cell repertoires in aging, cancer and after chemotherapy. TCRdb processed the multiplex PCR reads anew with MiXCR; each CDR3 protein has one entry. Counted here are about 8,700 distinct CDR3 sequences, roughly 32% occurring once; the ten biggest clones make up approximately 3%. The source material was blood. The receptors shown here come from a human donor in good health. CDR3s include the opening cysteine and the closing phenylalanine or tryptophan. A D gene is named only where the DNA matches it firmly. Clone size is stated in some rows and not others, as once, few, many or a class when expanded.

d_gene	abundance	v_gene	j_gene	CDR3nt	CDR3aa
-	few	TRBV30	TRBJ1-2	TGTGCCTGGACGTGGGCCTTGGGGGGCTACACCTTC	CAWTWALGGYTF
TRBD1	-	TRBV12-3/TRBV12-4	TRBJ2-6	TGTGCCAGCAGTTTAGGACAGGGGGCCGCCGGGGCCAACGTCCTGACTTTC	CASSLGQGAAGANVLTF
TRBD1	-	TRBV28	TRBJ2-7	TGTGCCAGCAGGCCGGGACAGGGGATGGGCGAGCAGTACTTC	CASRPGQGMGEQYF
TRBD2	-	TRBV4-1	TRBJ2-7	TGCGCCAGCAGCCAAGCCGGGACTAGGGGCTACGAGCAGTACTTC	CASSQAGTRGYEQYF
-	-	TRBV15	TRBJ1-1	TGTGCCACCATCAGAGAGGCTCGGGCCATGAACACTGAAGCTTTCTTT	CATIREARAMNTEAFF
TRBD1	few	TRBV7-9	TRBJ1-5	TGTGCCAGCAGCTTGACAGGGGGCAATCAGCCCCAGCATTTT	CASSLTGGNQPQHF
TRBD1	-	TRBV5-6	TRBJ1-5	TGTGCCAGCAGCTTGAGGACAGGTTATAGCAATCAGCCCCAGCATTTT	CASSLRTGYSNQPQHF
TRBD1	-	TRBV27	TRBJ1-2	TGTGCCAGCAGCCGCGGACAGGCCGGCTATGGCTACACCTTC	CASSRGQAGYGYTF
-	-	TRBV28	TRBJ1-2	TGTGCCAGTTCGGGGGACACCCGCTATGGCTACACCTTC	CASSGDTRYGYTF
TRBD1	few	TRBV6-1	TRBJ2-1	TGTGCCGGCCGGGACAGCGCTTACAATGAGCAGTTCTTC	CAGRDSAYNEQFF
-	-	TRBV20-1	TRBJ1-3	TGCAGTGCTAGAGATACGCTCGGCAGGGCCTCTGGAAACACCATATATTTT	CSARDTLGRASGNTIYF
-	-	TRBV11-1	TRBJ2-3	TGTGCCAGCAGCTCCCTCGGGGACACAGATACGCAGTATTTT	CASSSLGDTDTQYF
TRBD2	-	TRBV19	TRBJ2-1	TGTGCCAGTAGTATAGTGGGACTAGCGGGGTACAATGAGCAGTTCTTC	CASSIVGLAGYNEQFF
-	-	TRBV7-2	TRBJ1-2	TGTGCCAGCAGCTTAGAGAGGGGCGGGGGCTACACCTTC	CASSLERGGGYTF
-	-	TRBV24-1	TRBJ2-1	TGTGCCTCCCAAGTGAAGTCCTACAATGAGCAGTTCTTC	CASQVKSYNEQFF
-	-	TRBV30	TRBJ2-5	TGTGCCTGGAGTGTACATGGCAGGAGCTTCCTCCAAGAGACCCAGTACTTC	CAWSVHGRSFLQETQYF
-	-	TRBV19	TRBJ1-2	TGTGCCAGTAGTATTCAGCTCGGAGGACTGGGGGGCTACACCTTC	CASSIQLGGLGGYTF
-	-	TRBV12-3/TRBV12-4	TRBJ1-5	TGTGCCAGCAGTTTATCCCGACAGCTCAATCAGCCCCAGCATTTT	CASSLSRQLNQPQHF
TRBD1	medium-sized	TRBV6-1	TRBJ2-7	TGTGCCAGCCGGGACAGGGTGCTCGAGCAGTACTTC	CASRDRVLEQYF
-	-	TRBV5-1	TRBJ2-7	TGCGCCAGCAGCACCGCTCCGGGACGGTCCTACGAGCAGTACTTC	CASSTAPGRSYEQYF
TRBD2	-	TRBV20-1	TRBJ2-7	TGCAGTGCTAGAGATCCGGGACTAGCGGGAGTGGGGTACGAGCAGTACTTC	CSARDPGLAGVGYEQYF
-	-	TRBV4-3	TRBJ1-3	TGTGCCAGCAGCCCTGGAAACACCATATATTTT	CASSPGNTIYF
-	-	TRBV5-4	TRBJ1-2	TGTGCCAGCAGCCCCGGACGACAGAACCTCTATGGCTACACCTTC	CASSPGRQNLYGYTF
TRBD1	-	TRBV12-3/TRBV12-4	TRBJ1-2	TGTGCCAGCAGTCGGGGCGGGACAGGGTCCTATGGCTACACCTTC	CASSRGGTGSYGYTF
-	-	TRBV20-1	TRBJ2-2	TGCAGTGCTCCGACATCGGGCACCGGGGAGCTGTTTTTT	CSAPTSGTGELFF
-	-	TRBV6-2/TRBV6-3	TRBJ2-7	TGTGCCAGCAGTTACCCGGGGAGGACCTACGAGAAGTACTTC	CASSYPGRTYEKYF
-	-	TRBV5-6	TRBJ1-2	TGTGCCAGCAGCCAACAAAGTGGAGGGCGCTGGGGAGGCTACACCTTC	CASSQQSGGRWGGYTF
-	medium-sized	TRBV20-1	TRBJ2-1	TGCAGTGCTAGAGATGCACTGTTTGAGCAGTTCTTC	CSARDALFEQFF
-	once	TRBV7-5	TRBJ2-1	-	CISVSEAPTGIERSEQFF
-	once	TRBV27	TRBJ2-7	TGTGTTAGCAGTTTGAAGCGGACCTCCTACGAGCAGTACTTC	CVSSLKRTSYEQYF
-	few	TRBV6-6	TRBJ1-6	TGTGCCAGCAGTTACTCGATAGGGAGTAATTCACCCCTCCACTTT	CASSYSIGSNSPLHF
TRBD1	few	TRBV19	TRBJ1-5	TGTGCCAGTAGTACGACAGGGGCGGGCAATCAGCCCCAGCATTTT	CASSTTGAGNQPQHF
TRBD1	-	TRBV5-6	TRBJ2-7	TGTGCCAGCGCCGGTCCCGGGACAGGGCCCGATAGCTCCTACGAGCAGTACTTC	CASAGPGTGPDSSYEQYF
-	few	TRBV10-3	TRBJ1-1	TGTGCCATCAGTGAGTCTGGCCATATGAACACTGAAGCTTTCTTT	CAISESGHMNTEAFF
-	medium-sized	TRBV29-1	TRBJ2-7	TGCAGCGCAGGGGGAGGGGAGGTCTACGAGCAGTACTTC	CSAGGGEVYEQYF
-	few	TRBV6-2/TRBV6-3	TRBJ2-7	TGTGCCAGCAGTTATCGAGGGAGATACGAACAGTACTTC	CASSYRGRYEQYF